The 23 T cell receptor beta chains below all came from one sample that was sequenced in a study of blood T cell repertoires in COVID-19. Here immunoSEQ multiplex PCR was the method, and the copy in TCRdb shows in-frame clones only, minus some. The sample yields about 180,000 clones, roughly 89% seen once. Material for sequencing was PBMCs or T cells enriched from blood (not recorded which). Every receptor here comes from a woman aged 40 to 50 with acute COVID-19.

The chain has TRBV28 and TRBJ2-7, with TRBD2 matching 13 bases. The CDR3 runs 16 residues. Germline CDR1 MDHEN, CDR2 SYDVKM. Losses at the gene ends were 3 bases for V and 4 bases for J; bases not matched to a gene: 6. The CDR3 DNA is TGTGCCAGCAGTTTCCCCCGACTAGCGGGGGGTTACGAGCAGTACTTC. Encoded protein: CASSFPRLAGGYEQYF.

This chain uses TRBV6-5 with TRBJ2-7; 10 nucleotides align to TRBD2. The CDR3 has 15 amino acids. V dropped 6 bases and J dropped 0; count of bases not matched to a gene: 5. Germline-derived CDR1 and CDR2 are MNHEY and SVGAGI. CDR3 protein: CASRWTSGNSYEQYF. In nucleotides, the CDR3 is TGTGCCAGCAGGTGGACTAGCGGTAACTCCTACGAGCAGTACTTC.

The chain combines TRBV9 with TRBJ2-2; TRBD2 might be the D (5 bases). V lost 5 bases to trimming and J lost 0 bases, with 14 bases between them. Germline V gene sequence: CDR1 SGDLS, CDR2 YYNGEE. This CDR3 is 16 amino acids long. The CDR3 DNA is TGTGCCAGCAGGGACGCGGAGCGGCCGAACACCGGGGAGCTGTTTTTT. As protein: CASRDAERPNTGELFF.

This chain uses TRBV9 with TRBJ2-1, with 8 bases aligning to TRBD2. The V and J ends lost 1 base and 0 bases, in that order; junction bases with no gene match: 0. Germline V CDR1 and CDR2: SGDLS, YYNGEE. This CDR3 region has 15 residues. The CDR3 region is CASSVTSGSYNEQFF. CDR3 sequence (DNA): TGTGCCAGCAGCGTAACTAGCGGCTCCTACAATGAGCAGTTCTTC.

The rearrangement links TRBV29-1 to TRBJ1-4, with unresolved D. The germline V and J ends were trimmed by 2 bases and 7 bases, with 11 bases remaining between them. Germline V gene data show CDR1 as SQVTM and CDR2 as ANQGSEA. CDR3 length: 13 residues. The CDR3 loop reads CSVEWESSEKLFF. CDR3 DNA sequence: TGCAGCGTTGAATGGGAGTCGAGTGAAAAACTGTTTTTT.

The V call is TRBV4-1, the J call TRBJ1-3; 7 nucleotides match TRBD1. Germline loops: CDR1 MGHRA, CDR2 YSYEKL. Unmatched junction bases numbered 1, after V lost 3 bases and J lost 2 bases. The length of the CDR3 is 14 residues. The CDR3 loop reads CASSQTGTGNTIYF. The CDR3 coding sequence is TGCGCCAGCAGCCAGACAGGGACTGGAAACACCATATATTTT.

The J gene is TRBJ1-6, the V gene TRBV27; D gene ambiguous. V was trimmed by 3 bases and J by 3 bases, leaving 18 bases between them. This CDR3 has 18 amino acids. Germline loops: CDR1 MNHEY, CDR2 SMNVEV (reference sequence). Here the CDR3 reads CASSFSGRGKDYNSPLHF. As DNA, the CDR3 is TGTGCCAGCAGTTTTTCCGGGAGAGGGAAGGACTATAATTCACCCCTCCACTTT.

The V call is TRBV2, the J call TRBJ2-7, with 9 bases fitting TRBD1. Per germline, CDR1 SNHLY and CDR2 FYNNEI. The CDR3 has 13 residues. Trimming took 6 bases from V and 6 from J; bases not matched to a gene: 6. The CDR3 is CASRDRGEAEQYF. CDR3 DNA sequence: TGTGCCAGCAGAGACAGGGGGGAGGCCGAGCAGTACTTC.

This rearrangement joins TRBV6-5 to TRBJ2-7; 8 bases match TRBD2. V shed 4 bases and J 3 bases; nucleotides not matched to a gene: 2. Germline V gene data show CDR1 as MNHEY and CDR2 as SVGAGI. CDR3 length: 13 amino acids. As DNA, the CDR3 is TGTGCCAGCAGTTTGGCGGGGGGCTACGAGCAGTACTTC. This sequence encodes CASSLAGGYEQYF.

DNA for the CDR3: TGCGCCAGCAGCTTGTCGCAGACTCCCGGCACAGATACGCAGTATTTT. Residues: CASSLSQTPGTDTQYF. The chain combines TRBV5-1 with TRBJ2-3; no clear D gene. Germline-derived CDR1 and CDR2 are SGHRS and YFSETQ. The V end was cut by 1 base, the J end by 1 base, with 13 bases between. This CDR3 region has 16 residues. The full variable domain, completed using reference TRBV5-1 and TRBJ2-3, is KAGVTQTPRYLIKTRGQQVTLSCSPISGHRSVSWYQQTPGQGLQFLFEYFSETQRNKGNFPGRFSGRQFSNSRSEMNVSTLELGDSALYLCASSLSQTPGTDTQYFGPGTRLTVL.

This clone was picked up a small number of times. The J gene is TRBJ1-3, the V gene TRBV4-1, with D hard to call. This CDR3 contains 16 residues. Germline-derived CDR1 and CDR2 are MGHRA and YSYEKL. V lost 0 bases and J 0 bases, leaving 9 bases between the germline ends. CDR3 loop: CASSQDRGVSGNTIYF. The DNA for the CDR3 is TGCGCCAGCAGCCAAGATCGGGGTGTCTCTGGAAACACCATATATTTT.

This clone has only a few counts. The CDR3 region has the DNA TGTGCCAGCAGCTTACGGCTGAGGACGGCGGGTTCCTACGAGCAGTACTTC. This gives the protein CASSLRLRTAGSYEQYF. The chain couples TRBV7-8 to TRBJ2-7; D may be TRBD2 (5 bases). Trimming took 2 bases from V and 1 from J, leaving 18 bases between them. Per germline, CDR1 SGHVS and CDR2 FQNEAQ. The CDR3 contains 17 residues.

The chain links TRBV27 to TRBJ1-5; 9 bases fit TRBD1. The germline CDR1 and CDR2 sequences are MNHEY and SMNVEV (reference sequence). Germline trimming cut 5 bases from V and 7 bases from J; bases unmatched to any gene: 6. The CDR3 consists of 14 residues. The CDR3 DNA is TGTGCCAGCAGTCCGGGACAGGGTCAACAGCCCCAGCATTTT. Translating gives CASSPGQGQQPQHF.

This chain joins TRBV19 and TRBJ2-2; TRBD1 matches 7 bases. Per germline, CDR1 LNHDA and CDR2 SQIVND (reference sequence). The J segment lost 1 base and the V segment lost 4 bases, leaving 6 bases of the junction unmatched. CDR3 size: 16 residues. CDR3 amino acids: CASSKGQSVNTGELFF. For the CDR3, the DNA is TGTGCCAGTAGTAAGGGACAGTCGGTGAACACCGGGGAGCTGTTTTTT.

This clone was seen a handful of times. The chain combines TRBV6-6 with TRBJ1-5; a weak D match, TRBD1 (6 bases). Per the germline V gene, CDR1 is MNHNY and CDR2 is SVGAGI (reference sequence). This CDR3 has 15 amino acids. Trimming pared 7 bases from V and 2 bases from J, leaving 15 bases between. CDR3 DNA: TGTGCCAGCACCGAAGGGGGTGGAGGCAATCAGCCCCAGCATTTT. Translating gives CASTEGGGGNQPQHF.

This clone appeared once. The chain employs TRBV19 and TRBJ2-1, with D possibly matching TRBD2 (5 bases). The CDR3 loop spans 16 amino acids. The germline V gene has CDR1 LNHDA and CDR2 SQIVND (reference sequence). V shed 1 base and J shed 2 bases, with 12 bases lying between them. This chain's CDR3 is CASSIGGSGAYNEQFF. CDR3 bases: TGTGCCAGTAGTATAGGAGGAAGCGGAGCCTACAATGAGCAGTTCTTC.

This clone was recorded only once. This sequence joins TRBV19 and TRBJ1-2; D gene unclear. The CDR3 runs 12 residues. CDR1 and CDR2 (germline): LNHDA, SQIVND (reference sequence). V lost 0 bases to trimming and J lost 8 bases, with 7 bases between them. The CDR3, as DNA: TGTGCCAGTAGTATAGATCGGTACGGCTACACCTTC. Its protein product is CASSIDRYGYTF. Looking up the rest from reference TRBV19 and TRBJ1-2 gives the full variable domain: DGGITQSPKYLFRKEGQNVTLSCEQNLNHDAMYWYRQDPGQGLRLIYYSQIVNDFQKGDIAEGYSVSREKKESFPLTVTSAQKNPTAFYLCASSIDRYGYTFGSGTRLTVV.

The sample holds a few counts of this clone. The chain uses TRBV2 and TRBJ2-7, with 11 positions matching TRBD2. The V gene's germline CDR1 is SNHLY and CDR2 FYNNEI. This CDR3 contains 18 residues. The junction had 17 bases not matched to a gene; V was cut back by 7 bases and J by 3 bases. The CDR3 DNA sequence: TGTGCCAGCACCGAGGGGCTAGCGGGGGGTTATCTGCACTACGAGCAGTACTTC. The encoded protein is CASTEGLAGGYLHYEQYF.

V and J are TRBV9 and TRBJ2-5; 7 bases fit TRBD1. This CDR3 comprises 14 residues. Germline trimming cut 2 bases from V and 1 base from J; bases unmatched to any gene: 2. Germline V gene data show CDR1 as SGDLS and CDR2 as YYNGEE. CDR3 nucleotide sequence: TGTGCCAGCAGCGTGACAGGGTCCCAAGAGACCCAGTACTTC. Its protein is CASSVTGSQETQYF.

The CDR3 DNA follows: TGTGCCTGGAGTGTACGGGAGGACCAGCCCCAGCATTTT. Translating gives CAWSVREDQPQHF. This sequence joins TRBV30 and TRBJ1-5; no clear D gene. Deletions cut 0 bases from V and 7 bases from J, with 10 bases between. The germline V gene has CDR1 GTSNPN and CDR2 SVGIG (reference sequence). The CDR3 consists of 13 residues.

V gene TRBV9 combines with J gene TRBJ2-2, with unresolved D. CDR1 and CDR2 from the germline V gene are SGDLS and YYNGEE. V lost 0 bases to trimming and J lost 6 bases, with 21 bases between them. The CDR3 totals 18 residues. The CDR3 is CASSVEWRPAANAGELFF. CDR3 nucleotide sequence: TGTGCCAGCAGCGTAGAGTGGCGGCCGGCAGCAAATGCCGGGGAGCTGTTTTTT.

The chain couples TRBV28 to TRBJ2-5; 12 bases agree with TRBD1. V gave up 6 bases and J gave up 5 bases; unmatched junction bases: 4. CDR3 size: 14 residues. Per germline, CDR1 MDHEN and CDR2 SYDVKM. The CDR3 sequence: CASRGQGALETQYF. In nucleotides, the CDR3 is TGTGCCAGCAGGGGACAGGGGGCGTTGGAGACCCAGTACTTC. Together with reference TRBV28 and TRBJ2-5, the CDR3 gives the full variable domain: DVKVTQSSRYLVKRTGEKVFLECVQDMDHENMFWYRQDPGLGLRLIYFSYDVKMKEKGDIPEGYSVSREKKERFSLILESASTNQTSMYLCASRGQGALETQYFGPGTRLLVL.

The V gene is TRBV5-5, the J gene TRBJ1-2; TRBD1 agrees at 7 bases. Germline V CDR1 and CDR2: SGHKS, YYEKEE (reference sequence). The CDR3 runs 16 residues. Losses at the gene ends were 1 base for V and 0 bases for J; bases not matched to a gene: 6. CDR3 sequence reads: CASSLSPGQSNYGYTF. CDR3 coding DNA: TGTGCCAGCAGCTTGTCCCCGGGACAGTCTAACTATGGCTACACCTTC.